The clone carrying this T cell receptor (beta chain) came up a few times. Primers included in the PCR were 60 Vbeta and 13 Jbeta primers. Sequencing used immunoSEQ multiplex PCR; TCRdb keeps in-frame clones, though not all of them. The top ten clones hold 11% of a sample with approximately 110,000 clones, 70% of them seen once. The sample originates from a study of cytomegalovirus exposure and HLA in healthy donors. Looked up from germline, CDR1 is SNHLY and CDR2 is FYNNEI. The V gene lost 3 bases and the J gene lost 6 bases, with 12 bases spanning the gap. The length of the CDR3 is 14 residues. The TCR originated in a man aged 35-49 years in good health and CMV-seropositive. What was sequenced was PBMCs. The gene calls are TRBV2 and TRBJ2-1; D not resolved. The CDR3 sequence: CASSDSFGSNEQFF. CDR3 nucleotides: TGTGCCAGCAGTGATAGCTTCGGGTCCAATGAGCAGTTCTTC.